This is a list of T cell receptor beta chains from one sample in a study of CD8 T cells in ankylosing spondylitis. TCRdb re-analysed the 5' RACE reads in MiXCR, keeping a single row per CDR3 protein. The sample carries under 200,000 distinct CDR3 sequences, approximately 10% recorded once. Specimen: blood, either unsorted or a sorted T cell fraction (not recorded which). The receptors originated from a male donor with ankylosing spondylitis or in good health (not recorded which). Each CDR3 is given with its conserved first and last residue. A D gene is named only where the DNA matches it firmly. Clone size is given for some rows only: seen once, a few or many times, or a class if the clone is expanded.

TRBD2,TRBJ2-3,many,TRBV12-3/TRBV12-4,15,TGTGCCAGCAGGACCCTAGCGGGAAGGACAGATACGCAGTATTTT,CASRTLAGRTDTQYF
NA,TRBJ1-5,many,TRBV5-5,14,TGTGCCAGCAGCTTGAGGGGGACCAATCAGCCCCAGCATTTT,CASSLRGTNQPQHF
TRBD1,TRBJ2-5,many,TRBV12-3/TRBV12-4,14,TGTGCCAGCGGCAGGACAGGGAGGCGAGAGACCCAGTACTTC,CASGRTGRRETQYF
NA,TRBJ2-7,NA,TRBV5-1,13,TGCGCCAGCAGCTTGGCCGCTCGGGACGAGCAGTACTTC,CASSLAARDEQYF
TRBD1,TRBJ1-2,NA,TRBV20-1,14,TGCAGTGCCCCTGGACAGGGGGCCTCCGGGGGCTACACCTTC,CSAPGQGASGGYTF
NA,TRBJ2-2,many,TRBV6-6,13,TGTGCCAGCTGCCCCCGCGGGACCGGGGAGCTGTTTTTT,CASCPRGTGELFF
NA,TRBJ2-5,many,TRBV7-6,13,TGTGCCAGCACCCCGGGTGGGGTAGAGACCCAGTACTTC,CASTPGGVETQYF
NA,TRBJ2-3,many,TRBV20-1,12,TGCAGTGCTCGAGGGAGCACAGATACGCAGTATTTT,CSARGSTDTQYF
NA,TRBJ2-3,NA,TRBV9,17,TGTGCCAGCAGCGTAGCCCCCCTGGGGGCGGGCACAGATACGCAGTATTTT,CASSVAPLGAGTDTQYF
TRBD2,TRBJ2-7,many,TRBV5-1,14,TGCGCCAGCAGGCGGGAGGAAGGGTCCTACGAGCAGTACTTC,CASRREEGSYEQYF
TRBD1,TRBJ1-1,NA,TRBV7-9,17,TGTGCCAGCAGCTTAGGGACAGGAGTTAACATGAACACTGAAGCTTTCTTT,CASSLGTGVNMNTEAFF
TRBD1,TRBJ2-3,many,TRBV12-3/TRBV12-4,15,TGTGCCAGCAGTTCCCAGTCCCTGGGACAGCTTACGCAGTATTTT,CASSSQSLGQLTQYF
TRBD1,TRBJ1-1,many,TRBV5-1,18,TGCGCCAGCAGCTTCGACAGGGGAAGGCCAAAGGGGAACACTGAAGCTTTCTTT,CASSFDRGRPKGNTEAFF
NA,TRBJ2-7,many,TRBV3-1,14,TGTGCCAGCAGCCAAGTCGGGGTCGGCTACGAGCAGTACTTC,CASSQVGVGYEQYF
NA,TRBJ2-3,few,TRBV7-6,16,TGTGCCAGCAGCTTAAGCAGGGAAGTATGGACAGATACGCAGTATTTT,CASSLSREVWTDTQYF
TRBD1,TRBJ2-1,many,TRBV5-1,16,TGCGCCAGCAGCCCCATACGGACAGGGAGATTGAATGAGCAGTTCTTC,CASSPIRTGRLNEQFF
NA,TRBJ2-3,many,TRBV9,13,TGTGCCAGCAGCGTAGACGTCACAGATACGCAGTATTTT,CASSVDVTDTQYF
NA,TRBJ1-4,many,TRBV7-2,16,TGTGCCAGCAGCTTGGGGAACAGGATCCCTAATGAAAAACTGTTTTTT,CASSLGNRIPNEKLFF
NA,TRBJ2-7,many,TRBV20-1,14,TGCAGTGCTAGGTCTTCCGGGAGCTATATCGAGCAGTACTTC,CSARSSGSYIEQYF
NA,TRBJ1-1,many,TRBV29-1,16,TGCAGCGTCGCCTTTTCGGAGAGTATTTTGGTCACTGAAGCTTTCTTT,CSVAFSESILVTEAFF
NA,TRBJ2-1,NA,TRBV12-3/TRBV12-4,13,TGTGCCAGCAGTTGGACAGTTTCGAATGAGCAGTTCTTC,CASSWTVSNEQFF
TRBD1,TRBJ2-7,many,TRBV3-1,14,TGTGCCAGCAGTCGGGACAGATACTCCTACGAGCAGTACTTC,CASSRDRYSYEQYF
NA,TRBJ1-4,NA,TRBV7-2,15,TGTGCCAGCAGCTTAGGGGCTGTGGGTAATGAAAAACTGTTTTTT,CASSLGAVGNEKLFF
NA,TRBJ1-1,many,TRBV6-2/TRBV6-3,14,TGTGCCAGCAGTTACCTGGAGCAGAACACTGAAGCTTTCTTT,CASSYLEQNTEAFF
NA,TRBJ2-2,NA,TRBV11-2,16,TGTGCCAGCAGCTTAGTGTTCAGCGGATACACCGGGGAGCTGTTTTTT,CASSLVFSGYTGELFF
NA,TRBJ2-7,many,TRBV5-1,14,TGCGCCAGCTCCGGGACACAACAACCCTCCGAGCAGTACTTC,CASSGTQQPSEQYF
NA,TRBJ2-3,many,TRBV27,16,TGTGCCAGCAGTTTAACGACACCCCGTGGAACAGATACGCAGTATTTT,CASSLTTPRGTDTQYF
TRBD2,TRBJ2-2,many,TRBV27,18,TGTGCCAGCAGTTTTAGGCTAGCGGGAGGTGGTAGCACCGGGGAGCTGTTTTTT,CASSFRLAGGGSTGELFF
TRBD1,TRBJ1-3,many,TRBV12-3/TRBV12-4,16,TGTGCCAGCAGTTTGGGTCAGGGGGCGGCCGGAAACACCATATATTTT,CASSLGQGAAGNTIYF
NA,TRBJ1-5,many,TRBV25-1,15,TGTGCCAGCAGTGCGACAACGGGGGGCAATCAGCCCCAGCATTTT,CASSATTGGNQPQHF
NA,TRBJ1-1,many,TRBV29-1,14,TGCAGCGGAGGCACGGGACGAAGAGTCACTGAAGCTTTCTTT,CSGGTGRRVTEAFF
NA,TRBJ2-3,few,TRBV11-2,13,TGTGCCAGCAGCTTAGATCTACGCAATACGCAGTATTTT,CASSLDLRNTQYF
TRBD2,TRBJ2-5,NA,TRBV18,16,TGTGCCAGCTCACCACCACCGGCTAGCGGGATTGAGACCCAGTACTTC,CASSPPPASGIETQYF
NA,TRBJ2-3,many,TRBV20-1,14,TGCAGTGCTCCGTCGGGGGGCTCGGGAGATACGCAGTATTTT,CSAPSGGSGDTQYF
NA,TRBJ1-3,NA,TRBV7-9,15,TGTGCCAGCAGCTTAGTCCCGAGCTCTGGAAACACCATATATTTT,CASSLVPSSGNTIYF
NA,TRBJ2-3,NA,TRBV4-3,15,TGCGCCAGCAGCCAAGGAGACGGGGCCACAGATACGCAGTATTTT,CASSQGDGATDTQYF
NA,TRBJ2-1,many,TRBV4-1,16,TGCGCCAGCAGCCGGGAGACAGGTCTACCCTACAATGAGCAGTTCTTC,CASSRETGLPYNEQFF
NA,TRBJ2-5,many,TRBV29-1,13,TGCAGTCCACTTCCCGGGACAAGGGTGACCCAGTACTTC,CSPLPGTRVTQYF
NA,TRBJ2-1,many,TRBV12-3/TRBV12-4,12,TGTGCCAGCAGTTTAGACTACCGAGAGCAGTTCTTC,CASSLDYREQFF
NA,TRBJ2-5,NA,TRBV20-1,12,TGCAGTGCCCTCGACTCTCAAGAGACCCAGTACTTC,CSALDSQETQYF
TRBD1,TRBJ1-5,NA,TRBV4-1,14,TGCGCCAGCAGACAAACAGGGGGCGGACAGCCCCAGCATTTT,CASRQTGGGQPQHF
TRBD2,TRBJ2-7,NA,TRBV20-1,14,TGCAGTGCGGAGAGACTAGCGGGAATCCACGAGCAGTACTTC,CSAERLAGIHEQYF
NA,TRBJ1-3,NA,TRBV20-1,18,TGCAGTGCTAGACCTAGAGAGATTAGGGGCGCCTCTGGAAACACCATATATTTT,CSARPREIRGASGNTIYF
NA,TRBJ2-7,NA,TRBV4-1,13,TGCGCCAGCAGCCAAGAAGGGTTCTACGAGCAGTACTTC,CASSQEGFYEQYF
NA,TRBJ2-3,many,TRBV12-3/TRBV12-4,14,TGTGCCAGCAGTTTAGTTGTGGTCCCAGATACGCAGTATTTT,CASSLVVVPDTQYF
NA,TRBJ2-4,many,TRBV4-3,14,TGCGCCAGCAGCCAAGATCAGGGAGCAAGCATTCAGTACTTC,CASSQDQGASIQYF
NA,TRBJ1-4,many,TRBV5-1,13,TGCGCCAGCAGCTGGGACATTAATGAAAAACTGTTTTTT,CASSWDINEKLFF
NA,TRBJ2-1,NA,TRBV24-1,15,TGTGCCACCAGTGATCCCCGTAGTATTTACAATGAGCGGTTCTTC,CATSDPRSIYNERFF
NA,TRBJ2-1,NA,TRBV6-1,14,TGTGCCAGCGTGGCCAGGGAATTCGACAATGAGCAGTTCTTC,CASVAREFDNEQFF
TRBD2,TRBJ2-7,few,TRBV6-5,14,TGTGCCAGCAGATCCTCCGGGGGGGGGCTCGAGCAGTACTTC,CASRSSGGGLEQYF
TRBD1,TRBJ1-5,many,TRBV20-1,14,TGCAGTGCTAGAGTAGGGGGCCCCAGTCAGCCCCAGCATTTT,CSARVGGPSQPQHF
NA,TRBJ1-4,many,TRBV27,17,TGTGCCAGTAGTTCACCAGGGGCCCGAGATTCAAATGAAAAACTGTTTTTT,CASSSPGARDSNEKLFF